The 27 T cell receptor beta chains below all came from one sample that was sequenced in a study of tumor-infiltrating lymphocytes in primary liver carcinoma (dated by TCRdb to 2015 to 2018). TCRdb records Illumina HiSeq 2500 as the sequencer. A constant-region primer and ProtoScript II reverse transcriptase were used to reverse-transcribe TCRbeta-specific cDNA from roughly 0.55 ug total RNA. Three nested multiplex PCR rounds, following a slightly modified ARM-PCR procedure, were used to build the TCRbeta libraries. Each of the first two PCR rounds ran for about 10 cycles using multiplex TRBV1-TRBV30 forward primers together with a Cbeta reverse primer. TCRdb's own reprocessing of the public reads used fastp at Q25 and MiXCR and kept productive beta chains. Rows are unified per CDR3 protein, each entry keeping the most common DNA and genes. This sample gives approximately 73,000 distinct CDR3 sequences in total; 70% to 75% of them show up just once. Clones ranked in the top ten supply around 13% of the sample.

Without any cell sorting, total RNA and DNA were extracted together from about 19-30 mg of bulk tissue using the AllPrep DNA/RNA mini kit. Material for sequencing was liver tumor tissue from sampling region 4. The cell subset or site label, read with the paper, signifies: tumor region T4, right-lateral pole. All receptors derive from a woman aged 60-75 years with primary liver carcinoma and hepatitis B virus infection.

The chain joins TRBV5-6 to TRBJ2-6; 7 bases agree with TRBD2. CDR1 and CDR2 from the germline V gene are SGHDT and YYEEEE. Trimming at V came to 1 base and at J to 2 bases, leaving 9 bases not matched to a gene. The CDR3 consists of 18 residues. CDR3 bases: TGTGCCAGCAGCTTGCAAGGCGGGAGTATAACTGGGGCCAACGTCCTGACTTTC. It codes for CASSLQGGSITGANVLTF.

The CDR3 DNA reads as TGCAGTGCTAGGCCGGGGGGGCAACTAGCAGTATACAATGAGCAGTTCTTC. Its protein product is CSARPGGQLAVYNEQFF. The chain combines TRBV20-1 with TRBJ2-1; 8 bases line up with TRBD2. Germline V gene lookup returns CDR1 DFQATT and CDR2 SNEGSKA (reference sequence). The trim removed 3 bases at V and 4 bases at J, leaving 14 bases unmatched. The CDR3 is 17 residues long.

With regard to this clonotype: A much larger clonotype is one base distant, so this may be a read error. V gene TRBV28 combines with J gene TRBJ2-3; TRBD2 matches at 7 bases. CDR3 size: 14 residues. CDR1 MDHEN and CDR2 SYDVKM come from the germline V gene. This CDR3 reads CVSKVLGGVDTQYF. The CDR3, as DNA: TGTGTCAGCAAGGTATTGGGAGGGGTGGATACGCAGTATTTT.

This clonotype was recorded only once. This may be a read error, as it is one base from a much larger clone. The V gene is TRBV30, the J gene TRBJ2-3, with D possibly matching TRBD1 (7 bases). This CDR3 has 14 amino acids. Germline V gives CDR1 GTSNPN, CDR2 SVGIG (reference sequence). The chain's CDR3 is CVWAYRGGPDTQYF. The CDR3 DNA reads TGTGTCTGGGCGTACAGGGGAGGTCCAGATACGCAGTATTTT.

This clonotype has more than one count but fewer than ten. A much larger clonotype is one base distant, so this may be a read error. J is TRBJ2-3 and V is TRBV5-1; no firm D call. CDR1 is SGHRS, CDR2 YFSETQ, per germline. The CDR3 runs 13 residues. CDR3: CAGSLVQTDTQYF. CDR3 sequence (DNA): TGCGCCGGCAGCTTGGTCCAGACAGATACGCAGTATTTT.

This clonotype is deemed large. This chain uses TRBV11-2 with TRBJ1-2, with a tentative D call TRBD1 (6 bases). From germline, CDR1 is SGHAT and CDR2 FQNNGV. V lost 0 bases and J 7 bases, leaving 15 bases between the germline ends. CDR3 length: 15 residues. CDR3 sequence (DNA): TGTGCCAGCAGCTTAGAGGGGGCCAGTGGCGGTGGCTACACCTTC. This gives the protein CASSLEGASGGGYTF.

Remarks on this clonotype: With a much larger clone just one base away, this may be a read error. This rearrangement joins TRBV7-9 to TRBJ2-1, with a weak D call TRBD2 (6 bases). Germline V gene lookup returns CDR1 SEHNR and CDR2 FQNEAQ (reference sequence). V was pared by 2 bases and J by 0 bases, with 14 bases between. This CDR3 is built from 17 residues. The CDR3 is CASSLRVRGSSYNEQFF. CDR3 coding DNA: TGTGCCAGCAGCTTAAGGGTCCGGGGGAGCTCCTACAATGAGCAGTTCTTC.

In the case of this clonotype: One junction end disagrees with the germline gene, perhaps due to a read error. V usage is TRBV7-9 and J usage is TRBJ2-1, with D uncertain. The V gene's germline CDR1 is SEHNR and CDR2 FQNEAQ (reference sequence). The CDR3 has 17 amino acids. CDR3 residues: CASSLAGRMPFYNEQSF. The CDR3 region has the DNA TGTGCCAGCAGCTTAGCCGGGCGGATGCCCTTCTACAATGAGCAGTCCTTC.

This clonotype was observed many times. The chain combines TRBV28 with TRBJ1-2; D possibly corresponds to TRBD1 (5 bases). Trimming cost V 10 bases and J 6 bases, with 18 bases left between them. The CDR3 spans 13 residues. Germline-derived CDR1 and CDR2 are MDHEN and SYDVKM. The CDR3 bases are TGTGCCACACAGGTCGGAGGGTTGAATGGCTACACCTTC. Its translation: CATQVGGLNGYTF.

The V gene is TRBV7-9, the J gene TRBJ2-3; tentative D call: TRBD2 (6 bases). The ends were cut back, 5 bases at V and 2 bases at J, with 20 bases in the middle. The CDR3 loop spans 17 amino acids. The germline gives CDR1 SEHNR, CDR2 FQNEAQ (reference sequence). The CDR3 bases are TGTGCCAGCAGCGTACGGGCCCAGACTAGATTCACAGATACGCAGTATTTT. As protein: CASSVRAQTRFTDTQYF.

With respect to this clonotype: Mismatch with germline at one junction end may stem from a read error. The chain employs TRBV28 and TRBJ2-7; D unclear. The CDR3 has 13 amino acids. Per the germline V gene, CDR1 is MDHEN and CDR2 is SYDVKM. Here the CDR3 DNA reads TGTGCCAGCAGCGACCGTCGGACCTCGTCCACAGACTTC. Translation: CASSDRRTSSTDF.

A remark on this clonotype: This may come from a read error, since a much larger clone is one base off. The chain combines TRBV7-9 with TRBJ1-4, with D uncertain. The CDR3 covers 13 residues. Germline V gene data show CDR1 as SEHNR and CDR2 as FQNEAQ (reference sequence). The CDR3 nucleotides are TGTGCCAGCAAATTCGGCCCTAATGGAAAACTGTTTTTT. Translating gives CASKFGPNGKLFF.

This chain links TRBV6-5 with TRBJ2-1, with TRBD2 matching 7 bases. The CDR3 runs to 17 residues. The ends lost 10 bases at V and 0 bases at J; junction bases unmatched: 15. Per the germline V gene, CDR1 is MNHEY and CDR2 is SVGAGI. The CDR3 bases are TGTGCCAATAGTTACGCGGCGGGAGATACCTCCTACAATGAGCAGTTCTTC. Translation: CANSYAAGDTSYNEQFF.

Concerning this clonotype itself: A read error may be the cause here, since a much bigger clone is one base away. This rearrangement joins TRBV7-9 to TRBJ1-1, with unresolved D. The CDR3 has 13 amino acids. Germline V gene sequence: CDR1 SEHNR, CDR2 FQNEAQ (reference sequence). The CDR3 protein is CASGLDAGTEAFF. The CDR3, as DNA: TGTGCCAGCGGCTTAGATGCAGGCACTGAAGCTTTCTTT.

This clonotype occurred many times. The V gene is TRBV4-1, the J gene TRBJ1-2, with unresolved D. Germline lookup yields CDR1 MGHRA and CDR2 YSYEKL. The CDR3 has 13 amino acids. V shed 5 bases and J shed 0 bases, with 7 bases lying between them. The CDR3 region is CASSYDPNYGYTF. CDR3 in DNA: TGCGCCAGCAGCTACGACCCTAACTATGGCTACACCTTC.

A single count supports this clonotype. Germline and junction disagree at one end, which may indicate a read error. V usage is TRBV6-1 and J usage is TRBJ1-1; D might be TRBD1 (5 bases). The CDR3 is made up of 13 amino acids. Germline V CDR1 and CDR2: MNHNS, SASEGT. Written as DNA, the CDR3 is TGTGTCAGCGGTGCCAGGGAGAACATTGAAGCTTCCTTT. Translation gives CVSGARENIEASF.

A note on this clonotype: Possible read error: a much larger clone is one base away. The chain combines TRBV5-1 with TRBJ2-3, with D tentatively TRBD2 (5 bases). The CDR3 runs to 13 residues. Germline lookup yields CDR1 SGHRS and CDR2 YFSETQ. Trimming left V 3 bases short and J 5 bases short, with 10 bases between. The CDR3, as DNA: TGCGCCAGCAGCTCTGGACTTGTAGATACGCAGTATTTT. Its translation is CASSSGLVDTQYF.

In regard to this clonotype: A much larger clone differs by one base, so this may be a read error. This chain links TRBV2 with TRBJ1-2; perhaps TRBD1 as D (6 bases). The CDR3 is 14 amino acids. With 5 bases removed from V and 5 bases from J, the gap between germline ends came to 15 bases. Looked up from germline, CDR1 is SNHLY and CDR2 is FYNNEI. As DNA, the CDR3 is TGTGCCAGCAGTTCTAACAGGGAGTGGTATGGCTACACCTTC. Its protein is CASSSNREWYGYTF.

This clonotype was seen ten or more times. V gene TRBV11-2 combines with J gene TRBJ2-7; D gene uncertain. CDR3 size: 15 residues. V lost 7 bases, J lost 2 bases, and 18 bases lay in between. Germline-derived CDR1 and CDR2 are SGHAT and FQNNGV. CDR3 sequence: CASTIGRTATYEQYF. The CDR3 nucleotides read TGTGCCAGCACCATCGGACGGACCGCTACCTACGAGCAGTACTTC.

This clonotype was seen at least ten times. This sequence joins TRBV7-9 and TRBJ2-1; 9 nucleotides agree with TRBD2. Germline V gene data show CDR1 as SEHNR and CDR2 as FQNEAQ (reference sequence). The CDR3 has 16 amino acids. The ends lost 4 bases at V and 3 bases at J; junction bases unmatched: 7. CDR3 DNA: TGTGCCAGCAGCTCCCCCTATAGCGGGAGCTACAATGAGCAGTTCTTC. The encoded protein is CASSSPYSGSYNEQFF.

The rearrangement links TRBV4-1 to TRBJ2-7, with D perhaps given as TRBD1 or TRBD2 (5 bases each). V lost 7 bases and J 7 bases, leaving 23 bases between the germline ends. CDR1 and CDR2 from the germline V gene are MGHRA and YSYEKL. CDR3 size: 15 residues. CDR3 in amino acids: CASNHPGEEGKEQYF. The DNA for the CDR3 is TGCGCCAGCAACCACCCTGGAGAAGAGGGGAAAGAGCAGTACTTC.

This clonotype was recorded once. One end of the junction varies from germline; a read error may be responsible. The chain combines TRBV5-6 with TRBJ2-7; weak D call: TRBD1 (7 bases). The CDR3 consists of 15 residues. Germline CDR1 SGHDT, CDR2 YYEEEE. The chain's CDR3 is CANSSRGTASYEQYF. In nucleotides, the CDR3 is TGTGCCAACAGCTCCCGCGGGACAGCATCCTACGAGCAGTACTTC.

With regard to this clonotype: One end of the junction does not line up with germline, which may come from a read error. The chain combines TRBV7-9 with TRBJ2-4, with a weak D call TRBD2 (6 bases). The CDR3 loop spans 15 amino acids. Germline CDR1 SEHNR, CDR2 FQNEAQ (reference sequence). The CDR3 loop is CVSSPGLAAKNIQYF. The CDR3 nucleotides read TGTGTCAGCAGTCCGGGGCTAGCGGCCAAAAACATTCAGTACTTC.

With respect to this clonotype: Here the CDR3 omits its conserved ending phenylalanine or tryptophan, so a read error is the likely source. V gene TRBV29-1 combines with J gene TRBJ2-2; no reliable D call. The CDR3 extends over 13 amino acids. The V gene lost 4 bases and the J gene lost 6 bases, with 12 bases spanning the gap. Germline lookup yields CDR1 SQVTM and CDR2 ANQGSEA. CDR3 amino acids: CSVALVPAGELFS. CDR3 coding DNA: TGCAGCGTTGCCCTAGTCCCGGCCGGGGAGCTGTTTTCT.

With regard to this clonotype: At one boundary the junction diverges from the germline segment, which might be a read error. The chain employs TRBV11-3 and TRBJ2-1, with a weak D call TRBD2 (5 bases). Germline CDR1 SGHNT, CDR2 YENEEA. The CDR3 is 17 residues long. As DNA, the CDR3 is TGTGCCAGCAACTTAGGATTCGGCGGGCTTTCCTACAATGAACAGTTCTTC. This encodes CASNLGFGGLSYNEQFF.

Remarks on this clonotype: One junction end does not reproduce the germline sequence, and a read error may be involved. The V and J genes are TRBV7-9 and TRBJ2-5; TRBD2 aligns across 7 bases. The germline V gene has CDR1 SEHNR and CDR2 FQNEAQ (reference sequence). The CDR3 length is 15 residues. CDR3 sequence: CANSLERGRGETQYF. The DNA for the CDR3 is TGTGCCAACAGCTTAGAACGGGGGAGGGGAGAGACCCAGTACTTC. Based on the CDR3 plus reference TRBV7-9 and TRBJ2-5, the full variable domain is DTGVSQNPRHKITKRGQNVTFRCDPISEHNRLYWYRQTLGQGPEFLTYFQNEAQLEKSRLLSDRFSAERPKGSFSTLEIQRTEQGDSAMYLCANSLERGRGETQYFGPGTRLLVL.

Turning to this clonotype: At one of its ends the junction is not consistent with the germline gene, which may arise from a read error. This rearrangement joins TRBV6-1 to TRBJ2-6, with 10 bases that match TRBD2. The germline V gene encodes CDR1 MNHNS and CDR2 SASEGT. The CDR3 covers 15 residues. The CDR3 protein is CASSGTSGGANVQTF. The CDR3 bases are TGTGCCAGCAGTGGGACTAGCGGAGGGGCCAACGTCCAGACTTTC.